This TCR beta chain is from a study of T-cell reconstitution after alpha-beta-depleted transplantation in children. Overall study results and limits: One year post-transplant, T-cell counts and diversity were largely derived from T cells produced anew.

The authors prepared the TCRbeta library with unique molecular identifiers. TCRdb recomputed calls from the PCR reads with MiXCR, one row per CDR3 protein. Among about 980,000 distinct CDR3 sequences listed, around 30% were seen once. The CDR3 extends over 14 amino acids. Trimming left V 1 base short and J 9 bases short, with 12 bases between. In germline, CDR1 is SGHAT, CDR2 FQNNGV. On this clonotype: What it binds is not known.

The sequenced sample was PBMCs, mostly from graft donor cells, obtained 360 days after TCRalphabeta/CD19-depleted stem cell transplant. The chain carries TRBV11-2 and TRBJ2-2; no definite D call. This receptor was taken from a boy under three years old who had a stem cell transplant for SCID, so the T cells may come from the graft donor. The CDR3 nucleotides are TGTGCCAGCAGCTTAGTTAGGTCCCGGCGGGAGCTGTTTTTT. Translating gives CASSLVRSRRELFF.